The 27 T cell receptor beta chains below come from one sample, sequenced in a study of blood T cell repertoires in COVID-19. Generated by immunoSEQ multiplex PCR, the TCRdb table keeps only in-frame clones and is missing some. Of more than 200,000 clones listed, over 80% are singletons. The source material was peripheral blood. The receptor source for this set is a man aged 35 to 55 with acute or convalescent COVID-19.

The J gene is TRBJ1-4, the V gene TRBV6-5; unclear D gene. The CDR3 contains 15 residues. The germline V gene has CDR1 MNHEY and CDR2 SVGAGI. With 10 bases removed from V and 8 bases from J, the gap between germline ends came to 23 bases. CDR3 sequence: CATQSRGLTREKLFF. CDR3 DNA sequence: TGTGCCACCCAAAGCCGCGGACTTACTAGGGAAAAACTGTTTTTT.

Here the CDR3 reads CAAGDTEAFF. The CDR3, as DNA: TGTGCCGCAGGGGACACTGAAGCTTTCTTT. V and J are TRBV6-5 and TRBJ1-1; possibly TRBD1 for D (6 bases). This CDR3 contains 10 residues. In germline, CDR1 is MNHEY, CDR2 SVGAGI. The V end was cut by 11 bases, the J end by 3 bases, with 7 bases between.

This sequence joins TRBV7-3 and TRBJ1-1, with D perhaps matching TRBD1 (5 bases). Germline V gene sequence: CDR1 SGHTA, CDR2 FQGTGA. V dropped 6 bases and J dropped 4 bases, with 15 bases sitting between them. The CDR3 has 14 residues. The CDR3 DNA reads as TGTGCCAGCAGGAGGGAGCCGGGGGGCACTGAAGCTTTCTTT. Translation gives CASRREPGGTEAFF.

The J gene is TRBJ1-2, the V gene TRBV3-1 (or the pseudogene TRBV3-2), with 10 positions matching TRBD1. With 1 base clipped from V and 7 bases from J, the junction kept 3 bases outside the gene matches. The CDR3 is made up of 14 amino acids. CDR1 and CDR2 from the germline V gene are LGHDT and YNNKEL (reference sequence). CDR3 sequence (DNA): TGTGCCAGCAGCCAAGGACAGGGGGCCTCTGGCTACACCTTC. Its protein product is CASSQGQGASGYTF.

V gene TRBV19 combines with J gene TRBJ1-1; tentatively, D is TRBD1 (5 bases). Germline loops: CDR1 LNHDA, CDR2 SQIVND (reference sequence). The CDR3 has 13 amino acids. Between the trimmed V and J ends, which lost 2 bases and 5 bases, there was a span of 9 bases. The CDR3 spells CASSIPGKTEAFF. Written as DNA, the CDR3 is TGTGCCAGTAGTATACCAGGGAAGACTGAAGCTTTCTTT.

The gene calls are TRBV18 and TRBJ2-1, with 10 nucleotides matching TRBD2. V gave up 3 bases and J gave up 10 bases; unmatched junction bases: 9. The CDR3 extends over 15 amino acids. Germline values: CDR1 KGHSH, CDR2 LQKENI. This CDR3 is CASSPVSGRSHEQFF. CDR3 bases: TGTGCCAGCTCACCGGTTAGCGGGAGGTCTCACGAGCAGTTCTTC.

This chain joins TRBV14 and TRBJ2-7; weak D call: TRBD1 (6 bases). This CDR3 comprises 16 residues. Germline CDR1 SGHDN, CDR2 FVKESK. With 3 bases removed from V and 2 bases from J, the gap between germline ends came to 17 bases. CDR3 DNA sequence: TGTGCCAGCAGCCACCAAACGACAGGTCTCCCCTACGAGCAGTACTTC. Encoded protein: CASSHQTTGLPYEQYF.

V and J are TRBV12-3 or TRBV12-4 and TRBJ2-1, with a tentative D call TRBD1 (5 bases). V was trimmed by 6 bases and J by 7 bases, leaving 13 bases between them. This CDR3 contains 13 residues. The DNA of the CDR3 is TGTGCCAGCAGCCTAGGGGTATCTAATGAGCAGTTCTTC. Encoded protein: CASSLGVSNEQFF.

This chain uses TRBV11-2 with TRBJ2-5, with 12 bases identical to TRBD2. The CDR3 covers 16 residues. V was pared by 5 bases and J by 4 bases, with 8 bases of the junction left unmatched. CDR1 and CDR2 from the germline V gene are SGHAT and FQNNGV. The CDR3 DNA is TGTGCCAGCAGCGCCCGGACTAGCGGGAAAGGAGAGACCCAGTACTTC. Protein sequence: CASSARTSGKGETQYF. The entire variable domain, with the rest obtained from reference TRBV11-2 and TRBJ2-5, is as follows: EAGVAQSPRYKIIEKRQSVAFWCNPISGHATLYWYQQILGQGPKLLIQFQNNGVVDDSQLPKDRFSAERLKGVDSTLKIQPAKLEDSAVYLCASSARTSGKGETQYFGPGTRLLVL.

The chain recombines TRBV7-9 with TRBJ2-7, with 7 positions matching TRBD1. The V and J ends lost 9 bases and 2 bases, in that order; junction bases with no gene match: 10. There are 14 residues in the CDR3. Germline V lookup: CDR1 SEHNR, CDR2 FQNEAQ (reference sequence). The CDR3 loop reads CASGKVDRAYEQYF. The CDR3 DNA sequence: TGTGCCAGTGGTAAGGTTGACAGGGCCTACGAGCAGTACTTC.

This chain links TRBV7-8 with TRBJ2-7; TRBD2 aligns across 9 bases. V lost 0 bases and J lost 2; bases outside the gene matches: 5. The germline V gene encodes CDR1 SGHVS and CDR2 FQNEAQ. The CDR3 extends over 16 amino acids. CDR3 loop: CASSLAGAGGTYEQYF. The CDR3 DNA sequence: TGTGCCAGCAGCTTAGCAGGAGCGGGAGGCACCTACGAGCAGTACTTC.

The J gene is TRBJ2-2, the V gene TRBV27, with TRBD2 matching 10 bases. V lost 5 bases to trimming and J lost 4 bases; unmatched junction nucleotides: 7. This CDR3 comprises 16 residues. Looked up from germline, CDR1 is MNHEY and CDR2 is SMNVEV (reference sequence). CDR3 protein: CASSGLAGVSTGELFF. As DNA, the CDR3 is TGTGCCAGCAGTGGGCTAGCGGGAGTATCCACCGGGGAGCTGTTTTTT.

V usage is TRBV7-9 and J usage is TRBJ2-1, with 12 nucleotides matching TRBD2. The CDR3 spans 18 residues. J lost 4 bases, V lost 0 bases, and 7 bases had no gene match. Germline CDR1 is SEHNR and CDR2 is FQNEAQ (reference sequence). CDR3 in amino acids: CASSLASSGRAGYNEQFF. As DNA, the CDR3 is TGTGCCAGCAGCTTAGCATCTAGCGGGAGGGCCGGGTACAATGAGCAGTTCTTC.

The chain uses TRBV5-6 and TRBJ2-7; 9 bases map to TRBD1. V gave up 4 bases and J gave up 5 bases; unmatched junction bases: 22. The V gene's germline CDR1 is SGHDT and CDR2 YYEEEE. The CDR3 is made up of 19 amino acids. The DNA for the CDR3 is TGTGCCAGCAGCCATCCCCCGGATACCGGGACAGGGTTTGGCAACGAGCAGTACTTC. This gives the protein CASSHPPDTGTGFGNEQYF.

The chain joins TRBV21-1 to TRBJ2-5; TRBD2 was called by the table and not checked on the DNA. TRBV21-1 is a pseudogene. This CDR3 comprises 16 residues. The CDR3, as DNA: TGTGCCAGCAGCATTAGGACTAGCGGGATGCAAGAGACCCAGTACTTC. This sequence encodes CASSIRTSGMQETQYF.

The chain uses TRBV25-1 and TRBJ1-2; D gene unclear. Germline CDR1 is MGHDK and CDR2 is SYGVNS. V lost 1 base, J lost 7 bases, and 4 bases lay in between. The CDR3 totals 11 residues. The CDR3 DNA reads as TGTGCCAGCAGTGAATTGAGTGGCTACACCTTC. Translation: CASSELSGYTF.

DNA for the CDR3: TGCGCCAGCAGCTTGGGTCCAGGGGGGACAGATACGCAGTATTTT. It is translated as CASSLGPGGTDTQYF. The chain has TRBV5-1 and TRBJ2-3; possible D gene TRBD1, 7 bases. The CDR3 totals 15 residues. V was cut by 0 bases and J by 3 bases, with 11 bases left in between. Germline CDR1 reads SGHRS; CDR2 reads YFSETQ. Full variable domain (outside the CDR3, taken from reference TRBV5-1 and TRBJ2-3): KAGVTQTPRYLIKTRGQQVTLSCSPISGHRSVSWYQQTPGQGLQFLFEYFSETQRNKGNFPGRFSGRQFSNSRSEMNVSTLELGDSALYLCASSLGPGGTDTQYFGPGTRLTVL.

This chain joins TRBV4-2 and TRBJ2-5; the D is unclear. The CDR3 contains 14 residues. Deletions cut 3 bases from V and 5 bases from J, with 13 bases between. The germline gives CDR1 LGHNA, CDR2 YNFKEQ. The CDR3 DNA sequence: TGTGCCAGCAGCCAGCGTTCGAGTATGGAGACCCAGTACTTC. It specifies CASSQRSSMETQYF.

The chain combines TRBV3-1 (or the pseudogene TRBV3-2) with TRBJ1-1; 7 bases line up with TRBD1. Germline V gene data show CDR1 as LGHDT and CDR2 as YNNKEL (reference sequence). V shed 6 bases and J 3 bases; nucleotides not matched to a gene: 16. The CDR3 has 17 amino acids. The CDR3 protein is CASSGLQGWFEDTEAFF. CDR3 DNA: TGTGCCAGCAGTGGCCTACAGGGGTGGTTTGAGGACACTGAAGCTTTCTTT.

The chain's CDR3 is CASSTEGGGNTIYF. CDR3 DNA sequence: TGCGCCAGCAGTACCGAAGGGGGAGGAAACACCATATATTTT. The chain recombines TRBV5-1 with TRBJ1-3, with D perhaps TRBD1 (6 bases). This CDR3 spans 14 amino acids. Germline CDR1 SGHRS, CDR2 YFSETQ. V was pared by 5 bases and J by 4 bases, with 13 bases between. Based on the CDR3 plus reference TRBV5-1 and TRBJ1-3, the full variable domain is KAGVTQTPRYLIKTRGQQVTLSCSPISGHRSVSWYQQTPGQGLQFLFEYFSETQRNKGNFPGRFSGRQFSNSRSEMNVSTLELGDSALYLCASSTEGGGNTIYFGEGSWLTVV.

In this sample, this clone turned up a few times. This rearrangement joins TRBV7-2 to TRBJ1-5; tentatively, D is TRBD1 (5 bases). Germline lookup yields CDR1 SGHTA and CDR2 FQGNSA. CDR3 length: 13 residues. V lost 0 bases and J lost 7, with 7 bases in between. The CDR3 reads CASSLANRQPQHF. The DNA for the CDR3 is TGTGCCAGCAGCTTAGCCAACAGGCAGCCCCAGCATTTT. The full variable domain, rest sourced from reference TRBV7-2 and TRBJ1-5, is GAGVSQSPSNKVTEKGKDVELRCDPISGHTALYWYRQSLGQGLEFLIYFQGNSAPDKSGLPSDRFSAERTGGSVSTLTIQRTQQEDSAVYLCASSLANRQPQHFGDGTRLSIL.

The chain couples TRBV6-5 to TRBJ2-3, with a tentative D call TRBD2 (5 bases). Germline V CDR1 and CDR2: MNHEY, SVGAGI. The CDR3 runs to 14 residues. The germline V and J ends were trimmed by 10 bases and 2 bases, with 16 bases remaining between them. Written as DNA, the CDR3 is TGTGCCACCCTAGCAACGCAGCCCACAGATACGCAGTATTTT. Translated: CATLATQPTDTQYF.

This clone was picked up a small number of times. Here the CDR3 reads CASSLASTGELFF. DNA of the CDR3: TGTGCCAGCAGCTTAGCCTCGACCGGGGAGCTGTTTTTT. The V call is TRBV7-9, the J call TRBJ2-2; D not certain. The CDR3 totals 13 residues. Trimming removed 0 bases at V and 5 bases at J, with 4 bases between. CDR1 and CDR2 (germline): SEHNR, FQNEAQ (reference sequence).

J is TRBJ2-7 and V is TRBV5-4, with no clear D. Per the germline V gene, CDR1 is SGHNT and CDR2 is YYREEE (reference sequence). The CDR3 runs 12 residues. With 1 base removed from V and 4 bases from J, the gap between germline ends came to 6 bases. The CDR3 region is CASSLNSYEQYF. The CDR3, as DNA: TGTGCCAGCAGCTTGAATTCATACGAGCAGTACTTC. The complete variable domain, with remaining parts taken from reference TRBV5-4 and TRBJ2-7, reads ETGVTQSPTHLIKTRGQQVTLRCSSQSGHNTVSWYQQALGQGPQFIFQYYREEENGRGNFPPRFSGLQFPNYSSELNVNALELDDSALYLCASSLNSYEQYFGPGTRLTVT.

The chain is built from TRBV3-1 (or the pseudogene TRBV3-2) and TRBJ1-2; TRBD1 is a possible D gene (6 bases). The CDR3 is 13 residues long. The V gene lost 3 bases and the J gene lost 7 bases, with 12 bases spanning the gap. Germline-derived CDR1 and CDR2 are LGHDT and YNNKEL (reference sequence). In nucleotides, the CDR3 is TGTGCCAGCAGCCACGGTAGGGGGACTGGCTACACCTTC. This encodes CASSHGRGTGYTF.

For the CDR3, the DNA is TGTGCCAGCAGCCTAGCGGTTGATGAGCAGTTCTTC. It yields the protein CASSLAVDEQFF. The rearrangement links TRBV2 to TRBJ2-1; 7 bases map to TRBD2. CDR1 is SNHLY, CDR2 FYNNEI, per germline. V lost 6 bases to trimming and J lost 8 bases; unmatched junction nucleotides: 4. The CDR3 runs to 12 residues. Looking up the rest from reference TRBV2 and TRBJ2-1 gives the full variable domain: EPEVTQTPSHQVTQMGQEVILRCVPISNHLYFYWYRQILGQKVEFLVSFYNNEISEKSEIFDDQFSVERPDGSNFTLKIRSTKLEDSAMYFCASSLAVDEQFFGPGTRLTVL.

V gene TRBV27 combines with J gene TRBJ2-3; D gene unclear. The germline V gene encodes CDR1 MNHEY and CDR2 SMNVEV (reference sequence). The CDR3 totals 16 residues. V was pared by 1 base and J by 1 base, with 12 bases between. Here the CDR3 reads CASSLLVVTGTDTQYF. The DNA of the CDR3 is TGTGCCAGCAGTTTATTAGTCGTAACGGGCACAGATACGCAGTATTTT.